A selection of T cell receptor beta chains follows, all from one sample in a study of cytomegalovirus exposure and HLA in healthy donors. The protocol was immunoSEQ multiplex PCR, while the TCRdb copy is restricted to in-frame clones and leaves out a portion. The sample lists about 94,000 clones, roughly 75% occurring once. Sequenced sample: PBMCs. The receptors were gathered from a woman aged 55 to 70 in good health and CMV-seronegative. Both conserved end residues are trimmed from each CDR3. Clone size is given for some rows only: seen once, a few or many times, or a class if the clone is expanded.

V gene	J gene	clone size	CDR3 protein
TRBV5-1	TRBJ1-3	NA	ASREWTGGGNTIY
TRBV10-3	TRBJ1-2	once	AISEGQAYGYT
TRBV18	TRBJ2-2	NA	ASSYTGTANTGELF
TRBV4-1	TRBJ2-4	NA	ASSQRDLAKNIQY
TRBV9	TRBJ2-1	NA	ASSVGGLGVNEQF
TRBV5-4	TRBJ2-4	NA	ASSFTGHQY
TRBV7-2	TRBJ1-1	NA	ASSLVSGKDSGAF
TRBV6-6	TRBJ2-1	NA	ASSLAGGYNEQF
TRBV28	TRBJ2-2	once	ASSTRNTGELF
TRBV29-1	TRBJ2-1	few	TVRVGQLEYEQF
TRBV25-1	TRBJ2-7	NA	ASSLGTNYEQY
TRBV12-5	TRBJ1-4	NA	ASGLGQGLNEKLF
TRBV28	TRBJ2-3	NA	ASSSLPLGLAGFGRDTQY
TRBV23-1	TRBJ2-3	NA	ASSQFGTSGGPSTDTQY
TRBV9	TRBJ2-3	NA	ASSEGTGNTDTQY
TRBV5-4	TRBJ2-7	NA	ASSGAGTSGRVYEQY
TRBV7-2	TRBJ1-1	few	ASSPRWDSIRDTEAF
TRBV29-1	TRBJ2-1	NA	SILAAPREQF
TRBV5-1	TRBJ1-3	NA	ASSWTGDRGDTIY
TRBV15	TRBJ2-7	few	ATSRDGRQGGYEQY
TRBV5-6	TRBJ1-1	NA	ASSLTAGRTEAF
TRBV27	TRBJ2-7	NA	ASSFGRTSAGEQY
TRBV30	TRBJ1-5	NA	AWSVSRGPGRQPQH
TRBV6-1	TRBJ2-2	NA	ASSARAGTGELF
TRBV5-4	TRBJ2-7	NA	ASSRGGTDTYEQY
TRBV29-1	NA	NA	SVVEGAVGYEQY
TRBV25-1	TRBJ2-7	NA	ASSESLGQDEQY
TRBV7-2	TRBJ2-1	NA	ASRPGTSGRVSYNEQF
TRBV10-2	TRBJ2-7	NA	ASRPGAYEQY
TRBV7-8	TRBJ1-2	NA	ASSLALTVSNYGYT
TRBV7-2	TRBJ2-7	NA	ASSRTLWDRGLGDEQY
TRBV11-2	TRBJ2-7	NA	ASSLVHLLGGGRAREQY
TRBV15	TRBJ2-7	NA	ATSRVDGSYEQY
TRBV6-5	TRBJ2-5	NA	ASSTDWGDLGTQY
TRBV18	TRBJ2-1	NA	ASSPPSGYNEQF